This entry is about one TCR beta chain. Its matching antigen is unknown. CDR3 length: 15 residues. Germline values: CDR1 MNHEY, CDR2 SVGEGT. With 5 bases removed from V and 6 bases from J, the gap between germline ends came to 20 bases. The data were taken from a study of T cell responses to AZD1222 COVID-19 vaccine. General study results and limits: Repertoire sampling was restricted to post-peak T cell response timepoints. Donor demographics were predominantly white British with a female majority; clonal diversity may be underestimated. The reported proportion of spike-specific TCRs targeting unmutated variant regions was nearly half.

Sequenced by immunoSEQ multiplex PCR; TCRdb stores in-frame clones only, minus some. The repertoire includes around 120,000 clones, around 84% of them detected once, and about 7.8% sits in the top ten. Sample: peripheral blood, taken on day 0 of AZD1222 vaccination. The chain has TRBV6-2 or TRBV6-3 and TRBJ2-7, with TRBD2 as a possible D gene (7 bases). The clonotype was recovered from an adult in good health. The CDR3 DNA sequence: TGTGCCAGCAGTCGCCTGGGGGGGGCAGTTTTCGAGCAGTACTTC. This translates into CASSRLGGAVFEQYF.